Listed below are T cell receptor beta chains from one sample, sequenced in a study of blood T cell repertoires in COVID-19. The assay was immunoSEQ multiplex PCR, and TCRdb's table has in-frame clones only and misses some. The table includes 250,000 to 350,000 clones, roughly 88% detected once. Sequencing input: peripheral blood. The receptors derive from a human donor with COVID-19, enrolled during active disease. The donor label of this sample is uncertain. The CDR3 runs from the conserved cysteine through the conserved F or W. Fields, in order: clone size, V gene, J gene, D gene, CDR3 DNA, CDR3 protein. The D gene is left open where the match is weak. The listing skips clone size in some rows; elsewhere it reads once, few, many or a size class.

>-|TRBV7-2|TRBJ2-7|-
TGTGCCAGCAGCTTAGTAGCAGGGGCCTACGAGCAGTACTTC
CASSLVAGAYEQYF
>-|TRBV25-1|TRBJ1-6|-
TGTGCCAGCAGTGATCCTTCTCCCAATTCACCCCTCCACTTT
CASSDPSPNSPLHF
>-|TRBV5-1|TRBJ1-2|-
TGCGCCAGCAGCTTGGCCGGGCGGGAAGGCTACACCTTC
CASSLAGREGYTF
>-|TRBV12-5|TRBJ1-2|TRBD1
TGTGCTAGTGGTTTGGGACAGGGCCCGAGTGGCTACACCTTC
CASGLGQGPSGYTF
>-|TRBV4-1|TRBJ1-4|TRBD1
TGCGCCAGCAGCCAACTGGGTTGGACAGGGGGAAAACTGTTTTTT
CASSQLGWTGGKLFF
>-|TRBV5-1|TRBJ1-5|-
TGCGCCAGCAGCGTAACAGGGAGTCTCAATCAGCCCCAGCATTTT
CASSVTGSLNQPQHF
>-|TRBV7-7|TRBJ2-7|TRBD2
TGTGCTAGCAGCCCAGGGTTAGCGGGAGGGCTCGACGAGCAGTACTTC
CASSPGLAGGLDEQYF
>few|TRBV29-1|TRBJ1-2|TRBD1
TGCAGCGTAGAAACGGACAGGGTTAACTATGGCTACACCTTC
CSVETDRVNYGYTF
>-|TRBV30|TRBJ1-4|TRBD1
TGTGCCTACAGTACAGGGGGGGGTGAAAAACTGTTTTTT
CAYSTGGGEKLFF
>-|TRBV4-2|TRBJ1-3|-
TGTGCCAGCAGCCAAAGTCGGGGAGGAGGAAACACCATATATTTT
CASSQSRGGGNTIYF
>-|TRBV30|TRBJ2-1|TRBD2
TGTGCCTGGGAATGGAAGCGGGGCGGCAATGAGCAGTTCTTC
CAWEWKRGGNEQFF
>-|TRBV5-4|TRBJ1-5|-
TGTGCCAGCAGCAAACAGGGTGACGGCAATCAGCCCCAGCATTTT
CASSKQGDGNQPQHF
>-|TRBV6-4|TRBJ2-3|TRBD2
TGTGCCAGCAGTGCAACTTGGACTAGCGCCGATACGCAGTATTTT
CASSATWTSADTQYF
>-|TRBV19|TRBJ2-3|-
TGTGCCAGTAGTAGTCTAGGCGGAGATACGCAGTATTTT
CASSSLGGDTQYF
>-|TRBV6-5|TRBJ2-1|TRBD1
TGTGCCAACAGGGGACAGGGGGCGAATAGGAATGAGCAGTTCTTC
CANRGQGANRNEQFF
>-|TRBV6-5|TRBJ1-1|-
TGTGCCAGCAGTTACTCGTTCGGGTACACTGAAGCTTTCTTT
CASSYSFGYTEAFF
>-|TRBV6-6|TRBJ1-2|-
TGTGCCAGCCGGGATTCGAACAACTATGGCTACACCTTC
CASRDSNNYGYTF
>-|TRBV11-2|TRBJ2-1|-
TGTGCCAGCAGCAGAGAACCAGGGTCGTACAATGAGCAGTTCTTC
CASSREPGSYNEQFF
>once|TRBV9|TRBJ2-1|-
TGTGCCAGCAGCGAAACCAGCGGAGGAGGTAGGAATGAGCAGTTCTTC
CASSETSGGGRNEQFF
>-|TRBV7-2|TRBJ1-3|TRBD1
TGTGCCAGCAGCTTAGGGGGGACAGGTGGGACCGGAAACACCATATATTTT
CASSLGGTGGTGNTIYF
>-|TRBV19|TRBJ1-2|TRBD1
TGTGCCAGTAGTATACAGGGGGTGGATGGCTACACCTTC
CASSIQGVDGYTF
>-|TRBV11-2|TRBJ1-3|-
TGTGCCAGCAGCTTAAATCCCTCGGGTGGCACCATATATTTT
CASSLNPSGGTIYF
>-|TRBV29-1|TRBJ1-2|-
TGCAGCGTTTCCAGGGGAGGGGAGGCTAACTATGGCTACACCTTC
CSVSRGGEANYGYTF
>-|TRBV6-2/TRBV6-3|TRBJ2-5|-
TGTGCCAGCAGTTACCCACTGGCCCCTCAAACAGTGGCCCAGTACTTC
CASSYPLAPQTVAQYF
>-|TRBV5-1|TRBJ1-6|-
TGCGCCAGCAGCTTGGCGGAGGGGCCGCAATCACCCCTCCACTTT
CASSLAEGPQSPLHF
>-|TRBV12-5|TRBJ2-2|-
TGTGCTAGTGGGCTCCCCCAGCAGGTGAACGGGGAGCTGTTTTTT
CASGLPQQVNGELFF
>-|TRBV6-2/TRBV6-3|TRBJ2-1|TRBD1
TGTGCCAGCAGTCGAGGGGACAGGGTTAATGAGCAGTTCTTC
CASSRGDRVNEQFF
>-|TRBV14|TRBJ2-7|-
TGTGCCAGCAGCCAAGATCAGGGGTCAGGGACGGGGGAGCAGTACTTC
CASSQDQGSGTGEQYF
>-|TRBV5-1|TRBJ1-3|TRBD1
TGCGCCAGCAGCTCCCATGGGACAGGGGGCTCGCCTGGAAACACCATATATTTT
CASSSHGTGGSPGNTIYF
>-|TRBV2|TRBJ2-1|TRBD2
TGTGCCAGCACCATTGGACTAGCCAGTGAGCAGTTCTTC
CASTIGLASEQFF
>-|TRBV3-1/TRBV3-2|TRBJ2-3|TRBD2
TGTGCCAGCAGCCCCTTAGTAGCGGGAGTAGGTGATACGCAGTATTTT
CASSPLVAGVGDTQYF
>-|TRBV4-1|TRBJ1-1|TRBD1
TGCGCCAGCAGCCAAGCCGGGACAGGACACCCTACTGAAGCTTTCTTT
CASSQAGTGHPTEAFF
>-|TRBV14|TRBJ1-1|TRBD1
TGTGCCAGCAGCCAAGGGCTTGACAGGGAGGCTTTCTTT
CASSQGLDREAFF
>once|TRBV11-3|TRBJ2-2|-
TGTGCCAGCAGCTTATATAGCGGAACGAACACCGGGGAGCTGTTTTTT
CASSLYSGTNTGELFF
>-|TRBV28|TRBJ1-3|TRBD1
TGTGCCAGCAGTTTACAGGGGGCCGGAAACACCATATATTTT
CASSLQGAGNTIYF
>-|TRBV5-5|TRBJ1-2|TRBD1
TGTGCCAGCAACCTTGACAGGGCCCGAGGCTACACCTTC
CASNLDRARGYTF
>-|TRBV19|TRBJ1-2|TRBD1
TGTGCCAGTAGTACACCGGGACAGGGAGCGAGCTACACCTTC
CASSTPGQGASYTF
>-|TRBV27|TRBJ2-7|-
TGTGCCAGCAGTTCCGCTCGGTCGGGCGAGCAGTACTTC
CASSSARSGEQYF
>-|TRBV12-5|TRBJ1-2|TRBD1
TGTGCTAGTGGTTTGGTTGGGGACAGCCCATACACCTTC
CASGLVGDSPYTF
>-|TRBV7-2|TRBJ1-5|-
TGTGCCAGCAGCTTAGACGAGAATAGCAATCAGCCCCAGCATTTT
CASSLDENSNQPQHF
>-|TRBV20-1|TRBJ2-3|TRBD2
TGCAGTGCTAGTGTATCGAGCGGGAGCCCCTCGACAGATACGCAGTATTTT
CSASVSSGSPSTDTQYF
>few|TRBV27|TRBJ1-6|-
TGTGCCAGCAAGACAGGAAATAATTCACCCCTCCACTTT
CASKTGNNSPLHF
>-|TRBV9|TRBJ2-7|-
TGTGCCAGCAGCCCGTCTGGGGGGGGCCCCACCTCCTACGAGCAGTACTTC
CASSPSGGGPTSYEQYF
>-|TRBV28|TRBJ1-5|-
TGTGCCAGCAGTCTTGAGAGGGGGGGTGGTGATAGCAATCAGCCCCAGCATTTT
CASSLERGGGDSNQPQHF